This passage covers 3 T cell receptor beta chains from one sample sequenced in a study of cytomegalovirus exposure and HLA in healthy donors (dated by TCRdb to between 2016 and 2019). Libraries were constructed by the immunoSEQ multiplex PCR assay. TCRdb holds this immuneACCESS table with in-frame rearrangements only. Some clones are missing; in checked studies, unresolved V genes explain under half, and the rest has no known cause. For this sample the table gives more than 250,000 clones, of which 86% were detected only once. The ten largest clones capture more than 0.8% of the sample. Material for sequencing was PBMCs. These receptors all stem from a young woman in good health and CMV-seronegative.

V gene TRBV7-8 combines with J gene TRBJ2-5; D is uncertain. Germline V gene data show CDR1 as SGHVS and CDR2 as FQNEAQ. CDR3 length equals 12 residues. Trimming pared 0 bases from V and 5 bases from J, leaving 4 bases between. The CDR3 DNA is TGTGCCAGCAGCTTAGCACGGGAGACCCAGTACTTC. Encoded protein: CASSLARETQYF. Looking up the rest from reference TRBV7-8 and TRBJ2-5 gives the full variable domain: GAGVSQSPRYKVAKRGQDVALRCDPISGHVSLFWYQQALGQGPEFLTYFQNEAQLDKSGLPSDRFFAERPEGSVSTLKIQRTQQEDSAVYLCASSLARETQYFGPGTRLLVL.

The chain recombines TRBV18 with TRBJ2-1, with a weak D call TRBD2 (6 bases). Trimming removed 2 bases at V and 7 bases at J, with 12 bases between. CDR1 is KGHSH and CDR2 is LQKENI in the germline V gene. The CDR3 runs 14 residues. CDR3 amino acids: CASSPEGGVNEQFF. The CDR3 DNA reads TGTGCCAGCTCACCAGAGGGAGGAGTAAATGAGCAGTTCTTC.

CDR3 nucleotide sequence: TGTGCCAGCAGTTCCCCGGGTGCGCTCACCTCCTACGAGCAGTACTTC. Its translation: CASSSPGALTSYEQYF. The J gene is TRBJ2-7, the V gene TRBV28; D ambiguous. The germline V and J ends were trimmed by 4 bases and 0 bases, with 16 bases remaining between them. This CDR3 has 16 amino acids. In germline, CDR1 is MDHEN, CDR2 SYDVKM. Looking up the rest from reference TRBV28 and TRBJ2-7 gives the full variable domain: DVKVTQSSRYLVKRTGEKVFLECVQDMDHENMFWYRQDPGLGLRLIYFSYDVKMKEKGDIPEGYSVSREKKERFSLILESASTNQTSMYLCASSSPGALTSYEQYFGPGTRLTVT.